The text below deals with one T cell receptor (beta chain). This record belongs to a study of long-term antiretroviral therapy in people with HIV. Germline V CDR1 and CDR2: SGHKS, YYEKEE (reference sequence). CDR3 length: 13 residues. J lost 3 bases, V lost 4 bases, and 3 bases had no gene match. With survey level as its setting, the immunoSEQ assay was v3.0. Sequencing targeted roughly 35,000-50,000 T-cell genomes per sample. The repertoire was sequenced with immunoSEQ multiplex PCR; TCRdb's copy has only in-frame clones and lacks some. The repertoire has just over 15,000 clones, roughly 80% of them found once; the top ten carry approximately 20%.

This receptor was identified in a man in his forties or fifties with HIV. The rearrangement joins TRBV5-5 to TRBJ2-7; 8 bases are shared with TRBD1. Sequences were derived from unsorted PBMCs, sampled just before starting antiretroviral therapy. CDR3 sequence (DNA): TGTGCCAGCAGCCGGGACAGGTACTACGAGCAGTACTTC. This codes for CASSRDRYYEQYF. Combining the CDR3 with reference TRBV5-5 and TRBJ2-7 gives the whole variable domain DAGVTQSPTHLIKTRGQQVTLRCSPISGHKSVSWYQQVLGQGPQFIFQYYEKEERGRGNFPDRFSARQFPNYSSELNVNALLLGDSALYLCASSRDRYYEQYFGPGTRLTVT.